The 25 T cell receptor beta chains below all came from one sample that was sequenced in a study of cytomegalovirus exposure and HLA in healthy donors. It was with 60 Vbeta and 13 Jbeta primers that the PCR ran. The table came from immunoSEQ multiplex PCR; TCRdb's copy has only in-frame clones and leaves some out. The profile shows approximately 120,000 clones, 70% to 80% of them singletons. What was sequenced was PBMCs. The receptors here all came from a man aged 25 to 45 in good health and CMV-seronegative.

The V call is TRBV7-9, the J call TRBJ1-2; 8 bases map to TRBD1. The ends lost 5 bases at V and 8 bases at J; junction bases unmatched: 16. CDR1 and CDR2 from the germline V gene are SEHNR and FQNEAQ (reference sequence). The CDR3 extends over 16 amino acids. CDR3 amino acids: CASSRPQGAPVDGYTF. In nucleotides, the CDR3 is TGTGCCAGCAGCCGACCGCAGGGGGCGCCTGTTGACGGCTACACCTTC.

The chain uses TRBV5-1 and TRBJ1-1; D gene ambiguous. Germline V gene sequence: CDR1 SGHRS, CDR2 YFSETQ. CDR3 length: 14 amino acids. The V end lost 0 bases, the J end lost 4 bases, and 10 bases lay between the germline ends. CDR3 in amino acids: CASSLVGSGTEAFF. The CDR3 coding sequence is TGCGCCAGCAGCTTGGTCGGGTCCGGCACTGAAGCTTTCTTT.

This chain connects TRBV5-4 to TRBJ1-1, with D possibly matching TRBD1 (5 bases). Germline V lookup: CDR1 SGHNT, CDR2 YYREEE (reference sequence). This CDR3 region has 14 residues. Trimming stripped 1 base from V and 7 bases from J, with 14 bases between. For the CDR3, the DNA is TGTGCCAGCAGCTTGCCTACCGCCGGGGGTGAAGCTTTCTTT. Translated: CASSLPTAGGEAFF.

The chain links TRBV7-9 to TRBJ2-5, with TRBD2 matching 11 bases. This CDR3 comprises 15 residues. V trimming: 3 bases; J trimming: 1 base; junction bases outside the gene matches: 1. Germline CDR1 and CDR2: SEHNR and FQNEAQ (reference sequence). The CDR3 protein is CASSLGLAVQETQYF. The CDR3 DNA reads TGTGCCAGCAGCTTGGGACTAGCGGTCCAAGAGACCCAGTACTTC. The full variable domain, in which reference TRBV7-9 and TRBJ2-5 provide the parts outside the CDR3, is DTGVSQNPRHKITKRGQNVTFRCDPISEHNRLYWYRQTLGQGPEFLTYFQNEAQLEKSRLLSDRFSAERPKGSFSTLEIQRTEQGDSAMYLCASSLGLAVQETQYFGPGTRLLVL.

The J gene is TRBJ1-2, the V gene TRBV28; 12 positions match TRBD1. The CDR3 has 15 amino acids. Germline V gene sequence: CDR1 MDHEN, CDR2 SYDVKM. With V trimmed by 4 bases and J by 8 bases, 8 bases remained unmatched. CDR3 sequence reads: CASSSLGQGARGYTF. The CDR3 nucleotides read TGTGCCAGCAGTTCGTTGGGACAGGGGGCGCGAGGCTACACCTTC.

This clone has only one observation. The chain has TRBV28 and TRBJ1-2, with D perhaps TRBD1 (6 bases). Germline V gene data show CDR1 as MDHEN and CDR2 as SYDVKM. Trimming took 6 bases from V and 4 from J, leaving 12 bases between them. The CDR3 sequence is 13 residues long. Here the CDR3 reads CASSKTGLYGYTF. DNA of the CDR3: TGTGCCAGCAGCAAGACAGGACTCTATGGCTACACCTTC.

CDR3 region: CATHYFRQKETQYF. The CDR3, as DNA: TGTGCCACCCACTATTTCCGGCAGAAAGAGACCCAGTACTTC. V is TRBV2 and J is TRBJ2-5; no firm D call. This CDR3 region has 14 residues. Germline V gives CDR1 SNHLY, CDR2 FYNNEI. V lost 10 bases to trimming and J lost 3 bases, with 18 bases between them.

The chain uses TRBV5-1 and TRBJ2-3; TRBD1 matches 9 bases. This CDR3 region has 16 residues. V shed 0 bases, J shed 1 base, and the junction held 3 bases outside the gene matches. CDR1 SGHRS and CDR2 YFSETQ come from the germline V gene. The CDR3, as DNA: TGCGCCAGCAGCTTGGAGGGGACAGGGCGCACAGATACGCAGTATTTT. Its protein product is CASSLEGTGRTDTQYF.

The chain employs TRBV6-5 and TRBJ2-7; perhaps TRBD1 as D (6 bases). CDR1 MNHEY and CDR2 SVGAGI come from the germline V gene. The V end was cut by 8 bases, the J end by 2 bases, with 13 bases between. This CDR3 spans 13 amino acids. The CDR3: CASGVRGTYEQYF. CDR3 nucleotides: TGTGCCAGCGGGGTCAGGGGAACCTACGAGCAGTACTTC.

This chain uses TRBV4-2 with TRBJ2-7, with 10 bases aligning to TRBD2. There are 17 residues in the CDR3. From germline, CDR1 is LGHNA and CDR2 YNFKEQ. After removal of 2 bases from V and 3 bases from J, the junction contained 10 bases not matched to a gene. The CDR3 reads CASSQRGLAGDHYEQYF. The CDR3 region has the DNA TGTGCCAGCAGCCAACGGGGCCTAGCGGGAGATCACTACGAGCAGTACTTC.

The gene calls are TRBV29-1 and TRBJ2-2; 8 bases align to TRBD1. V was clipped by 7 bases and J by 4 bases; unmatched bases: 5. Germline CDR1 reads SQVTM; CDR2 reads ANQGSEA. The CDR3 runs 13 residues. The CDR3 here is CSGRQGSTGELFF. In DNA form, the CDR3 reads TGCAGCGGTCGACAGGGGAGCACCGGGGAGCTGTTTTTT.

This CDR3 is CASSLSFLETQYF. The CDR3 DNA reads TGTGCCAGCAGCTTGTCGTTTCTCGAGACCCAGTACTTC. This chain joins TRBV5-6 and TRBJ2-5; no firm D call. The CDR3 is 13 amino acids. Trimming left V 1 base short and J 5 bases short, with 9 bases between. The germline V gene encodes CDR1 SGHDT and CDR2 YYEEEE. Variable domain in full (rest from reference TRBV5-6 and TRBJ2-5): DAGVTQSPTHLIKTRGQQVTLRCSPKSGHDTVSWYQQALGQGPQFIFQYYEEEERQRGNFPDRFSGHQFPNYSSELNVNALLLGDSALYLCASSLSFLETQYFGPGTRLLVL.

The chain uses TRBV2 and TRBJ1-5, with no clear D. V shed 5 bases and J shed 10 bases, with 21 bases lying between them. This CDR3 has 15 residues. Germline V gene data show CDR1 as SNHLY and CDR2 as FYNNEI. The CDR3 region has the DNA TGTGCCAGCAGTCCCTTAACCAGTCTAGTCGATCCCCAGCATTTT. Translation gives CASSPLTSLVDPQHF. Full variable domain (rest looked up from reference TRBV2 and TRBJ1-5): EPEVTQTPSHQVTQMGQEVILRCVPISNHLYFYWYRQILGQKVEFLVSFYNNEISEKSEIFDDQFSVERPDGSNFTLKIRSTKLEDSAMYFCASSPLTSLVDPQHFGDGTRLSIL.

This chain joins TRBV6-6 and TRBJ1-1; D is perhaps TRBD1 (6 bases). The ends were cut back, 7 bases at V and 1 base at J, with 13 bases in the middle. The CDR3 runs 14 residues. Per germline, CDR1 MNHNY and CDR2 SVGAGI (reference sequence). In nucleotides, the CDR3 is TGTGCCAGCACCCACCCGACAGGGAACACTGAAGCTTTCTTT. Residues: CASTHPTGNTEAFF.

The chain links TRBV5-1 to TRBJ1-3; D might be TRBD1 (6 bases). Germline values: CDR1 SGHRS, CDR2 YFSETQ. Trimming took off 1 base at V and 4 bases at J, with 12 bases between the two ends. The CDR3 length is 15 residues. Here the CDR3 reads CASSLIAGDGNTIYF. Here the CDR3 DNA reads TGCGCCAGCAGCTTGATTGCAGGGGACGGAAACACCATATATTTT. Full variable domain (outside the CDR3, taken from reference TRBV5-1 and TRBJ1-3): KAGVTQTPRYLIKTRGQQVTLSCSPISGHRSVSWYQQTPGQGLQFLFEYFSETQRNKGNFPGRFSGRQFSNSRSEMNVSTLELGDSALYLCASSLIAGDGNTIYFGEGSWLTVV.

This chain uses TRBV7-9 with TRBJ1-2; TRBD1 aligns across 9 bases. This CDR3 is built from 15 residues. The V gene end was trimmed by 4 bases and the J gene end by 6 bases; junction bases not matched to a gene: 9. CDR1 and CDR2 (germline): SEHNR, FQNEAQ (reference sequence). DNA for the CDR3: TGTGCCAGCAGCTCTAAGAGGACAGGGGTCCATGGCTACACCTTC. Translating gives CASSSKRTGVHGYTF.

This rearrangement joins TRBV9 to TRBJ2-3; 10 positions agree with TRBD2. CDR1 is SGDLS and CDR2 is YYNGEE in the germline V gene. CDR3 length: 16 residues. The junction had 8 bases not matched to a gene; V was cut back by 4 bases and J by 3 bases. Here the CDR3 reads CASSSSGAGGTDTQYF. CDR3 in DNA: TGTGCCAGCAGCTCTTCGGGAGCGGGGGGGACAGATACGCAGTATTTT.

V gene TRBV4-2 combines with J gene TRBJ2-1; 8 nucleotides match TRBD2. The ends lost 0 bases at V and 8 bases at J; junction bases unmatched: 21. Germline V gene data show CDR1 as LGHNA and CDR2 as YNFKEQ. The CDR3 covers 20 residues. CDR3 in DNA: TGTGCCAGCAGCCAAGAGACCCGACCGTCTGCGGGGGCCGGGGGGGATGAGCAGTTCTTC. It specifies CASSQETRPSAGAGGDEQFF.

V gene TRBV2 combines with J gene TRBJ1-2; 10 nucleotides agree with TRBD1. The CDR3 runs 16 residues. V dropped 5 bases and J dropped 6; count of bases not matched to a gene: 12. CDR1 and CDR2 (germline): SNHLY, FYNNEI. The CDR3 spells CASSLRRQGASDGYTF. DNA for the CDR3: TGTGCCAGCAGTCTTCGCCGACAGGGGGCTAGTGATGGCTACACCTTC. Full variable domain (rest looked up from reference TRBV2 and TRBJ1-2): EPEVTQTPSHQVTQMGQEVILRCVPISNHLYFYWYRQILGQKVEFLVSFYNNEISEKSEIFDDQFSVERPDGSNFTLKIRSTKLEDSAMYFCASSLRRQGASDGYTFGSGTRLTVV.

The CDR3 DNA follows: TGTGCCAGCACCCTTATTGACAGGGGCGGCTACACCTTC. Translating it yields CASTLIDRGGYTF. The chain has TRBV6-1 and TRBJ1-2, with TRBD1 matching over 8 bases. The CDR3 extends over 13 amino acids. J lost 8 bases, V lost 7 bases, and 9 bases had no gene match. The germline V gene encodes CDR1 MNHNS and CDR2 SASEGT.

The chain employs TRBV6-5 and TRBJ1-1; 9 positions match TRBD1. Trimming removed 4 bases from V and 7 bases from J; junction bases left unmatched: 13. The V gene's germline CDR1 is MNHEY and CDR2 SVGAGI. This CDR3 is built from 16 residues. CDR3 sequence reads: CASSSKSGTGTNEAFF. The CDR3, as DNA: TGTGCCAGCAGTTCTAAATCCGGGACAGGGACGAATGAAGCTTTCTTT.

This chain joins TRBV19 and TRBJ2-5; D is unclear. The CDR3 consists of 13 residues. V lost 5 bases and J lost 5, with 12 bases in between. Germline V gene lookup returns CDR1 LNHDA and CDR2 SQIVND (reference sequence). This CDR3 is CASSPDPTETQYF. For the CDR3, the DNA is TGTGCCAGTAGTCCAGATCCAACGGAGACCCAGTACTTC.

A few counts support this clone. V is TRBV28 and J is TRBJ1-2; maybe TRBD1 (5 bases). In germline, CDR1 is MDHEN, CDR2 SYDVKM. V was shortened by 10 bases and J by 6 bases, with 18 bases between the two germline ends. The CDR3 has 13 residues. The CDR3 coding sequence is TGTGCCACCATGTGGGGGGAAGTGGATGGCTACACCTTC. Translated: CATMWGEVDGYTF.

This chain uses TRBV11-2 with TRBJ2-7; 8 bases fit TRBD1. The CDR3 length is 13 residues. The V gene's germline CDR1 is SGHAT and CDR2 FQNNGV. After removal of 7 bases from V and 2 bases from J, the junction contained 4 bases not matched to a gene. In nucleotides, the CDR3 is TGTGCCAGCACCCGGGACAGGACCTACGAGCAGTACTTC. Amino acid sequence: CASTRDRTYEQYF.

The chain is built from TRBV18 and TRBJ1-2; D gene uncertain. V was cut by 6 bases and J by 3 bases, with 17 bases left in between. This CDR3 has 15 amino acids. CDR1 and CDR2 from the germline V gene are KGHSH and LQKENI. CDR3 loop: CASSEAPGSDYGYTF. CDR3 DNA sequence: TGTGCCAGCTCGGAGGCGCCGGGGTCAGACTATGGCTACACCTTC. The complete variable domain, with remaining parts taken from reference TRBV18 and TRBJ1-2, reads NAGVMQNPRHLVRRRGQEARLRCSPMKGHSHVYWYRQLPEEGLKFMVYLQKENIIDESGMPKERFSAEFPKEGPSILRIQQVVRGDSAAYFCASSEAPGSDYGYTFGSGTRLTVV.